What follows describes a single TCR beta chain. The data were obtained in a study of blood T cell repertoires in COVID-19. Across the whole study: The United States, Italy and Spain were the sources of the acute and convalescent COVID-19 samples. T cells, B-cell-depleted T cells, or PBMCs provided the cDNA or gDNA that served as material.

Original analysis: How many nucleated cells were present was estimated from reference gene primer amplification. TCRdb keeps only in-frame clones here, not all; method: immunoSEQ multiplex PCR. V and J calls and clone size are copied from that table; D and trimming were computed from the DNA. The table has under 200,000 clones, around 67% seen once. This receptor was obtained from an elderly woman with acute or convalescent COVID-19. The specimen was peripheral blood.

CDR3 sequence (DNA): TGCGCCAGCAGCTTGGCCGGCGGGAGGGAGGTGGAGACCCAGTACTTC. Its translation is CASSLAGGREVETQYF. The gene calls are TRBV5-1 and TRBJ2-5; 9 bases match TRBD2. Unmatched junction bases numbered 8, after V lost 0 bases and J lost 5 bases. The CDR3 contains 16 residues. Germline V lookup: CDR1 SGHRS, CDR2 YFSETQ.